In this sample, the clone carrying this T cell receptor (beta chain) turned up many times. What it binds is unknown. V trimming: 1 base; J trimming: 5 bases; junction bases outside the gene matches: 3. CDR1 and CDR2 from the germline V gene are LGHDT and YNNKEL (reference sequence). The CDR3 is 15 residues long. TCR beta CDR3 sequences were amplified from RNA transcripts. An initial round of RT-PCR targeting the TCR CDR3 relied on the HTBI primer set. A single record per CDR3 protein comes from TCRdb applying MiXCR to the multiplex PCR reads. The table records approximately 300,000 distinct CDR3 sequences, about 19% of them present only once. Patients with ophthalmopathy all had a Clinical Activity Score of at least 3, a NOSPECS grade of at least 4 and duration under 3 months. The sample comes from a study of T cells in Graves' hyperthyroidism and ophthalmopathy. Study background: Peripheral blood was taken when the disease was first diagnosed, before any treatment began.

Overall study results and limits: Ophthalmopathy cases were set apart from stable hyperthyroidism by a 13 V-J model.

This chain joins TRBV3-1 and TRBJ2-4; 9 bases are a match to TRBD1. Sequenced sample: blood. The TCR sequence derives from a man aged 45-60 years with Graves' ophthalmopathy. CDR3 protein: CASSQVQGAQNIQYF. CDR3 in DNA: TGTGCCAGCAGCCAAGTACAGGGGGCGCAAAACATTCAGTACTTC.